What follows is one T cell receptor beta chain and its context. Its antigen is as yet unknown. V lost 1 base and J 0 bases, leaving 21 bases between the germline ends. This CDR3 contains 18 residues. CDR1 is DFQATT and CDR2 is SNEGSKA in the germline V gene (reference sequence). The beta constant-region primer was an equimolar mix of two oligonucleotides covering TRBC1 and TRBC2. Nested alpha and beta constant-region primers with the SP2 primer drove four PCR rounds on ligated cDNA. TCRdb re-called the UMI-ligation and nested PCR reads through MiXCR, storing one row per CDR3 protein. Among over 110,000 distinct CDR3 sequences listed, roughly a fifth were seen once. This sample is part of a study of naive and memory T cell subsets. General study results and limits: Diversity fell and Gini index rose from naive through CM, EM, EMRA. Especially in CD8 cells, naive repertoires contained a few larger clonotypes, possibly CD45RA-re-expressing memory cells.

This rearrangement joins TRBV20-1 to TRBJ1-1, with D perhaps TRBD1 (5 bases). Sequenced: naive CD8+ T cells from blood. This TCR was sampled from a human donor in good health. The CDR3 is CSARGPGPTLPMNTEAFF. The DNA of the CDR3 is TGCAGTGCTAGAGGGCCGGGACCAACACTTCCTATGAACACTGAAGCTTTCTTT.